The present T cell receptor beta chain was sequenced within a study of blood T cells in healthy people across ages. Overall study results and limits: Long-lived donors exceeded aged donors in naive CD4+ cells and diversity.

Every sample yielded at least 6.5 million isolated PBMCs. Next came a second PCR, run for about 7 to 11 cycles, which used a sample-barcoded 5' primer along with a J-beta primer mix. A template-switch adaptor with 12 random nucleotides tagged each cDNA molecule. The study obtained at least 3 million CDR3-containing paired-end reads from every sample. Each CDR3 protein gets one entry after TCRdb re-called the 5' RACE reads with MiXCR. The sample has 890,000 or so distinct CDR3 sequences, 62% seen once. The CDR3 runs 14 residues. Germline CDR1 reads MDHEN; CDR2 reads SYDVKM. The ends were cut back, 5 bases at V and 5 bases at J, with 15 bases in the middle. This clonotype came up a few times. Its antigen remains unknown.

The chain joins TRBV28 to TRBJ2-5; possibly TRBD1 or TRBD2 for D (5 bases each). Sequencing was performed on blood. This clonotype originated in a man younger than 40 in good health. The CDR3 sequence: CASSEGPGGETQYF. The CDR3 DNA reads as TGTGCCAGCAGTGAGGGGCCAGGTGGGGAGACCCAGTACTTC.